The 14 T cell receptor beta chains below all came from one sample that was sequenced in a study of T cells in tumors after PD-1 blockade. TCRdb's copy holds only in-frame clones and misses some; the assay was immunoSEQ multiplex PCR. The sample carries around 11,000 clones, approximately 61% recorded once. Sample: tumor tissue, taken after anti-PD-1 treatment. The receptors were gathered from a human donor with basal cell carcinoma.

The CDR3 nucleotides are TGTGCCAGCAGCCCCCTAACGGGAGGGCGCGAAGATACGCAGTATTTT. Amino acids: CASSPLTGGREDTQYF. J is TRBJ2-3 and V is TRBV13; TRBD2 matches at 8 bases. The CDR3 contains 16 residues. V dropped 5 bases and J dropped 5; count of bases not matched to a gene: 12. The germline V gene has CDR1 PRHDT and CDR2 FYEKMQ (reference sequence).

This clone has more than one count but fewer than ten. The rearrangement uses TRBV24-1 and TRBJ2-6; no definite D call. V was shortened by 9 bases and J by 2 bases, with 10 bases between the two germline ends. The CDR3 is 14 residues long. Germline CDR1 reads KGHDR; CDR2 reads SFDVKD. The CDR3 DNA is TGTGCCACCCAAAGAACAGCTGGGGCCAACGTCCTGACTTTC. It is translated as CATQRTAGANVLTF.

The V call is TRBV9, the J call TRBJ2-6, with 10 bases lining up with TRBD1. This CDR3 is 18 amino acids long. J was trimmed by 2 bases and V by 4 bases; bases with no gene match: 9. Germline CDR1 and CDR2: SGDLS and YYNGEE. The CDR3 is CASSPGTGAPPGANVLTF. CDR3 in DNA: TGTGCCAGCAGCCCGGGGACAGGGGCCCCCCCTGGGGCCAACGTCCTGACTTTC.

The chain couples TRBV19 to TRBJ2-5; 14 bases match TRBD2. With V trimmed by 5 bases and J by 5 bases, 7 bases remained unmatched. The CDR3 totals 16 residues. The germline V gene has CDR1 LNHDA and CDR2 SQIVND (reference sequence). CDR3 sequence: CASSEGTSGRGETQYF. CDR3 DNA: TGTGCCAGTAGTGAGGGGACTAGCGGGAGAGGGGAGACCCAGTACTTC.

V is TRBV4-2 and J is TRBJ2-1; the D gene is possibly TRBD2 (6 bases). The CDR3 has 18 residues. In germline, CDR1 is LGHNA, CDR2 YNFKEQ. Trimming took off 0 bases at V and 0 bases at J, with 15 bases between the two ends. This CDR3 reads CASSQDLPGDSSYNEQFF. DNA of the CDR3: TGTGCCAGCAGCCAAGATCTCCCGGGGGATAGCTCCTACAATGAGCAGTTCTTC.

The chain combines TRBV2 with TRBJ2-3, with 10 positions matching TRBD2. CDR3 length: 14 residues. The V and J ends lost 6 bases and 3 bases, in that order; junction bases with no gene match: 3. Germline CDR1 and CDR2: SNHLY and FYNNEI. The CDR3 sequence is CASRIAGGTDTQYF. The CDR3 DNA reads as TGTGCCAGCAGAATAGCGGGGGGTACAGATACGCAGTATTTT.

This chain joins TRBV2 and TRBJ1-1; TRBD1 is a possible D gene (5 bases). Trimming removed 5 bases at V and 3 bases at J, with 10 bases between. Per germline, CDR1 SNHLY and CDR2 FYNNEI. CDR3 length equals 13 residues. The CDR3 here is CASSSDSYTEAFF. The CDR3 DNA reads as TGTGCCAGCAGTAGTGACAGTTACACTGAAGCTTTCTTT. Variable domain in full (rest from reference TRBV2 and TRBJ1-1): EPEVTQTPSHQVTQMGQEVILRCVPISNHLYFYWYRQILGQKVEFLVSFYNNEISEKSEIFDDQFSVERPDGSNFTLKIRSTKLEDSAMYFCASSSDSYTEAFFGQGTRLTVV.

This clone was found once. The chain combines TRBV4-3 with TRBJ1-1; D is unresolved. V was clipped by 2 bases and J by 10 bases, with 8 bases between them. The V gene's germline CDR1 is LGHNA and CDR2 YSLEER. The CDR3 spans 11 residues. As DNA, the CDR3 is TGCGCCAGCAGCCAAAGCGGGAGAGCTTTCTTT. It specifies CASSQSGRAFF.

The CDR3 nucleotides read TGTGCCACCAGCATAGAAGGACAGGGTGGCTATGGCTACACCTTC. Protein product: CATSIEGQGGYGYTF. The chain employs TRBV15 and TRBJ1-2; TRBD1 matches 8 bases. The V gene end was trimmed by 4 bases and the J gene end by 4 bases; junction bases not matched to a gene: 8. Germline V CDR1 and CDR2: LNHNV, YYDKDF (reference sequence). This CDR3 region has 15 residues.

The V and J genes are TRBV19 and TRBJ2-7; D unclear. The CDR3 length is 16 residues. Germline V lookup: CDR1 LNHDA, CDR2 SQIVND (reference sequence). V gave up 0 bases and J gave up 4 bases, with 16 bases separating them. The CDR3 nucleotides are TGTGCCAGTAGTATAGAGGTTACCCCCCGCGAATACGAGCAGTACTTC. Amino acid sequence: CASSIEVTPREYEQYF. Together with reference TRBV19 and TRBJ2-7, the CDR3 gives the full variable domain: DGGITQSPKYLFRKEGQNVTLSCEQNLNHDAMYWYRQDPGQGLRLIYYSQIVNDFQKGDIAEGYSVSREKKESFPLTVTSAQKNPTAFYLCASSIEVTPREYEQYFGPGTRLTVT.

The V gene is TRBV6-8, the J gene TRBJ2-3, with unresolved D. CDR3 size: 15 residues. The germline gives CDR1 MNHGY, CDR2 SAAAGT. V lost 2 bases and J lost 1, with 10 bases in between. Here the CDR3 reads CASSYGPGGTDTQYF. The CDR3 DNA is TGTGCCAGCAGTTACGGCCCCGGCGGCACAGATACGCAGTATTTT.

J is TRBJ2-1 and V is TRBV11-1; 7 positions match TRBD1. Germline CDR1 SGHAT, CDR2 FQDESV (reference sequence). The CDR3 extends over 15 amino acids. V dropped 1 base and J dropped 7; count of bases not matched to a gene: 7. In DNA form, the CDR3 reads TGTGCCAGCAGCTTAGTAGGGGGCGGAACTAATGAGCAGTTCTTC. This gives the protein CASSLVGGGTNEQFF.

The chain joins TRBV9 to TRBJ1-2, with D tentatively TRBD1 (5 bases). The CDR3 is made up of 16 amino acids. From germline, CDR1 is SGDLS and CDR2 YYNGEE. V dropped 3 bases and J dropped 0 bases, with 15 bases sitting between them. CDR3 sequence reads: CASSGEGTLANYGYTF. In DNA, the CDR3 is TGTGCCAGCAGCGGAGAGGGGACCCTAGCTAACTATGGCTACACCTTC. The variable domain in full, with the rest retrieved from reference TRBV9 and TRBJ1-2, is DSGVTQTPKHLITATGQRVTLRCSPRSGDLSVYWYQQSLDQGLQFLIQYYNGEERAKGNILERFSAQQFPDLHSELNLSSLELGDSALYFCASSGEGTLANYGYTFGSGTRLTVV.

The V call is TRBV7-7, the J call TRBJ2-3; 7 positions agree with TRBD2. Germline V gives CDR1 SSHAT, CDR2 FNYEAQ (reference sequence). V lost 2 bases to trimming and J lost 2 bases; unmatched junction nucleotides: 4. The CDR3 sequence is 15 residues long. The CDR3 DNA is TGTGCCAGCAGCTTAAGTAGCGGGTTCACAGATACGCAGTATTTT. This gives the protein CASSLSSGFTDTQYF.